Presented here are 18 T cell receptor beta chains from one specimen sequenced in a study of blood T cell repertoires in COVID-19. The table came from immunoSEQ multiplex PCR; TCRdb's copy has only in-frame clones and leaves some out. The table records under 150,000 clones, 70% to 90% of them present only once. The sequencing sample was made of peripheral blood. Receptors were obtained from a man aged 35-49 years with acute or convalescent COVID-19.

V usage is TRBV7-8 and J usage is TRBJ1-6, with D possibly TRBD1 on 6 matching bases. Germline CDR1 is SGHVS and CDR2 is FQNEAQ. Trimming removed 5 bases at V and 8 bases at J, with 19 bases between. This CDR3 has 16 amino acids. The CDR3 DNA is TGTGCCAGCAGCCATCCCGTAGGGGGGAGGGATTCACCCCTCCACTTT. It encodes CASSHPVGGRDSPLHF.

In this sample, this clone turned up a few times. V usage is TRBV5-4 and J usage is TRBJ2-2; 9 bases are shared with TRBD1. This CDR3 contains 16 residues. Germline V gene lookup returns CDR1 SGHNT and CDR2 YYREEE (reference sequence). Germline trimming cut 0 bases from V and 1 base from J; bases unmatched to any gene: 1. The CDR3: CASSLDRGRNTGELFF. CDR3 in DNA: TGTGCCAGCAGCTTGGACAGGGGGCGGAACACCGGGGAGCTGTTTTTT.

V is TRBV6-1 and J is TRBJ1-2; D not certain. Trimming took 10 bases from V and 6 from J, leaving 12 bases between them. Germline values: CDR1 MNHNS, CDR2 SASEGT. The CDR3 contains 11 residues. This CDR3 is CATRRADGYTF. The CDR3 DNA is TGTGCCACCCGGAGGGCGGATGGCTACACCTTC.

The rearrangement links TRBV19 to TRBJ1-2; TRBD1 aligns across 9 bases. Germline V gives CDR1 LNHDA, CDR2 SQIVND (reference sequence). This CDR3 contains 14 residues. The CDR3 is CASGTGLNNYGYTF. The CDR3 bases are TGTGCTAGCGGGACAGGGCTTAACAACTATGGCTACACCTTC.

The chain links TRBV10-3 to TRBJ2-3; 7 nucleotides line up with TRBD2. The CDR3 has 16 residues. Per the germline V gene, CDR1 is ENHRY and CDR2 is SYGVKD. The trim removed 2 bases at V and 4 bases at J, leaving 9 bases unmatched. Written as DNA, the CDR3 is TGTGCCATCAGTGAGACGGCTAGCGGCGACTCAGATACGCAGTATTTT. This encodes CAISETASGDSDTQYF.

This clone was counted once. This chain's CDR3 is CATTPHGFMNTEAFF. CDR3 in DNA: TGTGCCACGACACCCCACGGATTCATGAACACTGAAGCTTTCTTT. The chain links TRBV9 to TRBJ1-1; D gene unclear. Germline assignment: CDR1 SGDLS and CDR2 YYNGEE. V gave up 9 bases and J gave up 0 bases, with 18 bases separating them. The CDR3 covers 15 residues.

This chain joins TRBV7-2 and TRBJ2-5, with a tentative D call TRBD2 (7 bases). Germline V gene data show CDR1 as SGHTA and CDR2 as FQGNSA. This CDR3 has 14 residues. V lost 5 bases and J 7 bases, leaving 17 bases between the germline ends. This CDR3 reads CASSGYRERGTQYF. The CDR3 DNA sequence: TGTGCCAGCAGCGGATACAGGGAGCGGGGGACCCAGTACTTC.

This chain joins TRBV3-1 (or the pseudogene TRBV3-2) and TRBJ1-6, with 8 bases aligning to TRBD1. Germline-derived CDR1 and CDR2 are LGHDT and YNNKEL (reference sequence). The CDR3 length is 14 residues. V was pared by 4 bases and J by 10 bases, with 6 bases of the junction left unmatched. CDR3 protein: CASSLEGDRSPLHF. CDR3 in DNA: TGTGCCAGCAGCCTCGAAGGGGACAGGTCACCCCTCCACTTT.

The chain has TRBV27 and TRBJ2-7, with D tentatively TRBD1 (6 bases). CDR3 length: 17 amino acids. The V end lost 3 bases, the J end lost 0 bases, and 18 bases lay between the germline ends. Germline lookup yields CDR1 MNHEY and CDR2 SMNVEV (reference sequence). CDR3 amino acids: CASSFAGQRWSSYEQYF. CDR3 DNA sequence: TGTGCCAGCAGTTTTGCCGGACAGCGCTGGAGCTCCTACGAGCAGTACTTC.

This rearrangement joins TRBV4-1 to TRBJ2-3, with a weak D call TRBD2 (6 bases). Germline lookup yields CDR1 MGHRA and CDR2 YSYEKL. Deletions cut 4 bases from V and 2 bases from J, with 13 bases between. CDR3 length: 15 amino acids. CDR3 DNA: TGCGCCAGCAGCCCAGCAGGCGGGGCCACAGATACGCAGTATTTT. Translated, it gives CASSPAGGATDTQYF.

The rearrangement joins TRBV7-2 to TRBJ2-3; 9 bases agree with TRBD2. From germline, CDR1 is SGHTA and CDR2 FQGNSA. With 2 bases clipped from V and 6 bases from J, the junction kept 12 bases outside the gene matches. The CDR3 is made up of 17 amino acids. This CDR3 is CASSLLGGGAGRDTQYF. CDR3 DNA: TGTGCCAGCAGCTTACTGGGCGGGGGGGCCGGACGGGATACGCAGTATTTT.

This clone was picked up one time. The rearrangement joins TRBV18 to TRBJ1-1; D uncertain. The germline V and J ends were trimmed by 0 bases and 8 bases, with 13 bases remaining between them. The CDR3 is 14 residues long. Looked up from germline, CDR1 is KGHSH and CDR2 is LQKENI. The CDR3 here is CASSPPGRQREAFF. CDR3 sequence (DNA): TGTGCCAGCTCACCACCGGGCCGCCAAAGGGAAGCTTTCTTT.

The chain's CDR3 is CASSKKNRDRDNTEAFF. The CDR3 bases are TGTGCCAGCAGCAAAAAAAATCGGGACAGAGATAACACTGAAGCTTTCTTT. V gene TRBV21-1 combines with J gene TRBJ1-1; TRBD1, as called in the table, went unchecked against the DNA. TRBV21-1 is deemed a pseudogene. The CDR3 has 17 residues.

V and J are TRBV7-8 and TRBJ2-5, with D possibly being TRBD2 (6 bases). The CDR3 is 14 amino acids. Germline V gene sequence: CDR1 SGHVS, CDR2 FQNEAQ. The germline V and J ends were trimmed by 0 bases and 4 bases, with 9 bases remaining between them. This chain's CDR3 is CASSLARGGETQYF. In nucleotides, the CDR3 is TGTGCCAGCAGCTTAGCGAGGGGAGGAGAGACCCAGTACTTC.

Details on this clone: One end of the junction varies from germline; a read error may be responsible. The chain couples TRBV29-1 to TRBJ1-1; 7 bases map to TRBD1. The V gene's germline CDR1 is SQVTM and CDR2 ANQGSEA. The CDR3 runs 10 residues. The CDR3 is CSVESGGPHW. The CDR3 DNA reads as TGCAGCGTTGAATCAGGGGGTCCCCACTGG.

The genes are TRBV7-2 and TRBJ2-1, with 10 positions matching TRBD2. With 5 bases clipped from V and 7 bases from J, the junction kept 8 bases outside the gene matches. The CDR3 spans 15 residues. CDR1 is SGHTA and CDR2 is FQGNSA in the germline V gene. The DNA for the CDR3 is TGTGCCAGCAGCCTATGGAATAGCGGGGGGAATGAGCAGTTCTTC. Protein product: CASSLWNSGGNEQFF.

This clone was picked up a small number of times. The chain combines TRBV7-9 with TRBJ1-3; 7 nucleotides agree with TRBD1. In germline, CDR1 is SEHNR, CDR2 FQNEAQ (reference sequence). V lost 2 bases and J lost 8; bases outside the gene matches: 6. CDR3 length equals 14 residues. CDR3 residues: CASSLKGGEDTIYF. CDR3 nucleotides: TGTGCCAGCAGCTTAAAAGGGGGCGAAGACACCATATATTTT.

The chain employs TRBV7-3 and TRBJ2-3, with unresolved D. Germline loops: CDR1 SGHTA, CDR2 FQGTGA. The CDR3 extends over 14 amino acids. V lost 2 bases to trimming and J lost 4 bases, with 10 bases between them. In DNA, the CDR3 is TGTGCCAGCAGCTTAGACAACAGACCAGATACGCAGTATTTT. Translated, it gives CASSLDNRPDTQYF.